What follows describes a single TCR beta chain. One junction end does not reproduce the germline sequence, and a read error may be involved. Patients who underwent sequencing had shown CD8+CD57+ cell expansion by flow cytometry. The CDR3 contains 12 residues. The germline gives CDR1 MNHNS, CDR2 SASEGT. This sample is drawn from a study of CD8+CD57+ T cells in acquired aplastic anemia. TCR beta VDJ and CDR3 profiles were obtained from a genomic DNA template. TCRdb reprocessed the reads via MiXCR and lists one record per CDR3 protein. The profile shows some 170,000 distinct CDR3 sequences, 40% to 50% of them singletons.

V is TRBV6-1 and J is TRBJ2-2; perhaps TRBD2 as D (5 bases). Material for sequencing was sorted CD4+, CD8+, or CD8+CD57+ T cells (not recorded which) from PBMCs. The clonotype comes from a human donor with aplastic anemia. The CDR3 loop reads CASSRNTGELVF. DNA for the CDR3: TGTGCCAGCAGCCGCAACACCGGGGAGCTGGTTTTT.